These 9 T cell receptor beta chains came from one sample sequenced in a study of T-cell reconstitution after alpha-beta-depleted transplantation in children. A TCRbeta library incorporating unique molecular identifiers was prepared. MiXCR, run by TCRdb on the PCR reads, gives a single entry per CDR3 protein. The sample consists of about 500,000 distinct CDR3 sequences, 32% of them appearing once. The sequences come from PBMCs from the stem cell graft donor, collected from the stem cell graft. These TCRs come from a human donor who donated a stem cell graft to a child with aplastic anemia.

This clonotype came up a few times. This chain links TRBV6-1 with TRBJ1-4; 9 bases match TRBD1. The CDR3 runs 14 residues. The germline CDR1 and CDR2 sequences are MNHNS and SASEGT. V lost 5 bases and J lost 8; bases outside the gene matches: 6. This CDR3 reads CASSLPGTGEKLFF. CDR3 nucleotides: TGTGCCAGCAGTCTCCCTGGGACAGGGGAAAAACTGTTTTTT.

Written as DNA, the CDR3 is TGCAGCGGTAGCGGGAGGGCGAGGAATGAGCAGTTCTTC. This sequence encodes CSGSGRARNEQFF. V usage is TRBV29-1 and J usage is TRBJ2-1; 11 bases fit TRBD2. Germline trimming cut 7 bases from V and 7 bases from J; bases unmatched to any gene: 6. Germline CDR1 is SQVTM and CDR2 is ANQGSEA. The CDR3 is 13 amino acids.

V gene TRBV18 combines with J gene TRBJ2-5; no clear D. CDR3 size: 14 residues. The V gene's germline CDR1 is KGHSH and CDR2 LQKENI. The ends were cut back, 3 bases at V and 5 bases at J, with 13 bases in the middle. The CDR3 sequence is CASSPDIGIETQYF. CDR3 DNA sequence: TGTGCCAGCTCACCTGACATTGGGATCGAGACCCAGTACTTC.

This clonotype was seen a handful of times. The CDR3 DNA reads TGCGCCAGCAGCTTGGCCTGGGCAGCAGAGAACACTGAAGCTTTCTTT. Translation gives CASSLAWAAENTEAFF. This rearrangement joins TRBV5-1 to TRBJ1-1; D call uncertain. The CDR3 runs to 16 residues. Germline V gene lookup returns CDR1 SGHRS and CDR2 YFSETQ. Trimming shortened V by 0 bases and J by 1 base, and 13 bases separated the two germline ends. The full variable domain, with the rest looked up from reference TRBV5-1 and TRBJ1-1, is KAGVTQTPRYLIKTRGQQVTLSCSPISGHRSVSWYQQTPGQGLQFLFEYFSETQRNKGNFPGRFSGRQFSNSRSEMNVSTLELGDSALYLCASSLAWAAENTEAFFGQGTRLTVV.

This clonotype was recorded a few times. The chain links TRBV12-3 or TRBV12-4 to TRBJ1-1; D is ambiguous. The CDR3 sequence is 14 residues long. V dropped 5 bases and J dropped 0 bases, with 10 bases sitting between them. CDR3 region: CASSPVLMNTEAFF. CDR3 DNA sequence: TGTGCCAGCAGTCCTGTTCTGATGAACACTGAAGCTTTCTTT.

The chain uses TRBV7-2 and TRBJ1-1, with no clear D. This CDR3 has 14 residues. Trimming shortened V by 5 bases and J by 3 bases, and 13 bases separated the two germline ends. Germline V gene lookup returns CDR1 SGHTA and CDR2 FQGNSA. The CDR3 DNA reads as TGTGCCAGCAGCCCCGGGAGGGAGGACACTGAAGCTTTCTTT. This encodes CASSPGREDTEAFF.

The chain links TRBV7-8 to TRBJ2-3; 9 nucleotides agree with TRBD1. CDR3 length: 16 residues. CDR1 is SGHVS and CDR2 is FQNEAQ in the germline V gene. Losses at the gene ends were 1 base for V and 4 bases for J; bases not matched to a gene: 6. The CDR3: CASSLVGQGIADTQYF. The CDR3 nucleotides are TGTGCCAGCAGCTTAGTCGGACAGGGGATTGCAGATACGCAGTATTTT. Looking up the rest from reference TRBV7-8 and TRBJ2-3 gives the full variable domain: GAGVSQSPRYKVAKRGQDVALRCDPISGHVSLFWYQQALGQGPEFLTYFQNEAQLDKSGLPSDRFFAERPEGSVSTLKIQRTQQEDSAVYLCASSLVGQGIADTQYFGPGTRLTVL.

In its sample, this clonotype was seen a few times. This rearrangement joins TRBV20-1 to TRBJ2-1; 8 bases map to TRBD2. CDR1 and CDR2 from the germline V gene are DFQATT and SNEGSKA (reference sequence). The V gene end was trimmed by 1 base and the J gene end by 3 bases; junction bases not matched to a gene: 5. The CDR3 loop spans 15 amino acids. CDR3 loop: CSARGTTSGYNEQFF. Written as DNA, the CDR3 is TGCAGTGCTAGAGGGACCACTAGCGGCTACAATGAGCAGTTCTTC.

In this sample, this clonotype turned up many times. The chain has TRBV20-1 and TRBJ2-1; TRBD2 might be the D (5 bases). This CDR3 is built from 14 residues. V dropped 4 bases and J dropped 0 bases, with 10 bases sitting between them. The germline V gene has CDR1 DFQATT and CDR2 SNEGSKA (reference sequence). The CDR3 spells CSAMRVSSYNEQFF. CDR3 bases: TGCAGTGCTATGCGGGTCAGCTCCTACAATGAGCAGTTCTTC.